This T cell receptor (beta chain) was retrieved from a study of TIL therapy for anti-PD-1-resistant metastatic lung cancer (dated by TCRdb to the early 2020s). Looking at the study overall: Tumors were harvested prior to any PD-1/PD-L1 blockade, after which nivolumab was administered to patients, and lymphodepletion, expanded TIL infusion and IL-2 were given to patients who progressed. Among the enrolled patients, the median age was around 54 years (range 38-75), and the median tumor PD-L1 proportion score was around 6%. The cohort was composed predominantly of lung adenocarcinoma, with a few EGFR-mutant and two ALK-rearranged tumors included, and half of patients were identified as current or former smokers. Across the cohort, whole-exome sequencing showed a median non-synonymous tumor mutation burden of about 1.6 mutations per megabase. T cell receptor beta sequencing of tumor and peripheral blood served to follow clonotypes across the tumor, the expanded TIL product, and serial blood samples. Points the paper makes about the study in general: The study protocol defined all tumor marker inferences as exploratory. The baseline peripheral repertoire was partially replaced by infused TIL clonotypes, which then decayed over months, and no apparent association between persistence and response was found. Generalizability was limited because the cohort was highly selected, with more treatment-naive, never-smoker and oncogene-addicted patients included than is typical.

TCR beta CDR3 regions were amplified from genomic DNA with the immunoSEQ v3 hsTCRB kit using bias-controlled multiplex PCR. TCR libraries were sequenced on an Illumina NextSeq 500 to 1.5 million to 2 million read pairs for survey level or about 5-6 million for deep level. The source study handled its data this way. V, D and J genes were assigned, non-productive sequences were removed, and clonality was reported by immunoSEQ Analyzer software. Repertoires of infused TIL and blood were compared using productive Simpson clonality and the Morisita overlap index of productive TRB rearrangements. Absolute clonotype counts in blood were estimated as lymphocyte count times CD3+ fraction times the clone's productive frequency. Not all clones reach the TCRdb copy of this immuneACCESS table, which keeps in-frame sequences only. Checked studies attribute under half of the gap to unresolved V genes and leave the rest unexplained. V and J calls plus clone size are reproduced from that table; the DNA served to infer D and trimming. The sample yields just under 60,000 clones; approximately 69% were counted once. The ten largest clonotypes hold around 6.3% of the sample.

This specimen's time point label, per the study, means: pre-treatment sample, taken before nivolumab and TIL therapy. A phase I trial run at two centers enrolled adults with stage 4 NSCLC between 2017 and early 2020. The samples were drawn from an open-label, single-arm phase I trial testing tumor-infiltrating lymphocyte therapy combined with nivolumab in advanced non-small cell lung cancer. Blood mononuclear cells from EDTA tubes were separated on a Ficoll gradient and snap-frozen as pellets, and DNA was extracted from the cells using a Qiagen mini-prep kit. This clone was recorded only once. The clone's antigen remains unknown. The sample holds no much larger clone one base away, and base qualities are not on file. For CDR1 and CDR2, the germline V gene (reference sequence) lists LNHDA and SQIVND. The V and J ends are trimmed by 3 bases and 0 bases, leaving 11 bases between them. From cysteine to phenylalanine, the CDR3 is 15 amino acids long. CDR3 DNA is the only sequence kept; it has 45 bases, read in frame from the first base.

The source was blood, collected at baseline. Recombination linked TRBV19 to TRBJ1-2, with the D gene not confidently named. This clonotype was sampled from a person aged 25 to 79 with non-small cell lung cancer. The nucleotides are TGTGCCAGTAGTATCGCAGCTACATCTAACTATGGCTACACCTTC. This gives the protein CASSIAATSNYGYTF.